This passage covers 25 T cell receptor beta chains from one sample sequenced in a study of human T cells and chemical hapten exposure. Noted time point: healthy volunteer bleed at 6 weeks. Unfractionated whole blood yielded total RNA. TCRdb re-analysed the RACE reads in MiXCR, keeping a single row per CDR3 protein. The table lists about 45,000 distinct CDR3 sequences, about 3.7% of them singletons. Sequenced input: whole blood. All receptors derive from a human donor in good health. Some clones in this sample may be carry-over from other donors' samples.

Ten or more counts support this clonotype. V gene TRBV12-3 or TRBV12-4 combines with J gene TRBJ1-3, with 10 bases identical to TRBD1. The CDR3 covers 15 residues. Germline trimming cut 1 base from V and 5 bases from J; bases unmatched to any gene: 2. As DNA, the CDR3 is TGTGCCAGCAGTTTAGGACAGGGGGCAAGAAACACCATATATTTT. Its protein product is CASSLGQGARNTIYF.

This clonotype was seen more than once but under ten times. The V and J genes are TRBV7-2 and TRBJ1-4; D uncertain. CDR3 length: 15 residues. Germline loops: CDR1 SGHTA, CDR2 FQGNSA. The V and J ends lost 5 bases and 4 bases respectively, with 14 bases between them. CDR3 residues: CASSLTGKYNEKLFF. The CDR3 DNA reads TGTGCCAGCAGCCTCACCGGGAAGTATAATGAAAAACTGTTTTTT.

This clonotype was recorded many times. CDR3 DNA: TGTGCCAGCAGCTTAAATTCAGGGCGGACCGGGGAGCTGTTTTTT. Its protein is CASSLNSGRTGELFF. The rearrangement uses TRBV7-9 and TRBJ2-2; perhaps TRBD1 as D (5 bases). The V gene's germline CDR1 is SEHNR and CDR2 FQNEAQ (reference sequence). Trimming pared 2 bases from V and 5 bases from J, leaving 12 bases between. This CDR3 has 15 residues.

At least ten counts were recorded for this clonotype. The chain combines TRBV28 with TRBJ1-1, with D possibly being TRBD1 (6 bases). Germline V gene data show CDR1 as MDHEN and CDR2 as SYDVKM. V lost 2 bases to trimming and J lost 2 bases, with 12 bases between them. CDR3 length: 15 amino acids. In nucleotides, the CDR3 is TGTGCCAGCAGTTTAGGACCCAGGGGAAACACTGAAGCTTTCTTT. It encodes CASSLGPRGNTEAFF. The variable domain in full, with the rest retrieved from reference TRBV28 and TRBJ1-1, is DVKVTQSSRYLVKRTGEKVFLECVQDMDHENMFWYRQDPGLGLRLIYFSYDVKMKEKGDIPEGYSVSREKKERFSLILESASTNQTSMYLCASSLGPRGNTEAFFGQGTRLTVV.

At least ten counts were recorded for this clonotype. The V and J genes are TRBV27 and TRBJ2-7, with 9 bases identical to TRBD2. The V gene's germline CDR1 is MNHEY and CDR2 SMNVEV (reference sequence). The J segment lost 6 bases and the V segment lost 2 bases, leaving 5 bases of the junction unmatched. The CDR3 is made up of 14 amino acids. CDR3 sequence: CASSLIAGVSEQYF. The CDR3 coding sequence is TGTGCCAGCAGTTTAATAGCGGGAGTAAGCGAGCAGTACTTC.

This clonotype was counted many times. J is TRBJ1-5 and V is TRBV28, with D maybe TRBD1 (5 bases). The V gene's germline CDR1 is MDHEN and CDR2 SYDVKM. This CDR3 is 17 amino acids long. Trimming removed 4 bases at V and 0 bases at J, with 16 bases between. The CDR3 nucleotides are TGTGCCAGCAGTTCTCGGACACCCGAGGCTAGCAATCAGCCCCAGCATTTT. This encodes CASSSRTPEASNQPQHF.

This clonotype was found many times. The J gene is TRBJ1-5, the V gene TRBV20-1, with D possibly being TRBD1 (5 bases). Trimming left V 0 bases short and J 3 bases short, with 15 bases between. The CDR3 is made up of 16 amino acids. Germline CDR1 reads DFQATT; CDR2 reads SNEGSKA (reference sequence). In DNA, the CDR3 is TGCAGTGCTAGAGACAGGCTAGAGGGGTCCAATCAGCCCCAGCATTTT. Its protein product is CSARDRLEGSNQPQHF.

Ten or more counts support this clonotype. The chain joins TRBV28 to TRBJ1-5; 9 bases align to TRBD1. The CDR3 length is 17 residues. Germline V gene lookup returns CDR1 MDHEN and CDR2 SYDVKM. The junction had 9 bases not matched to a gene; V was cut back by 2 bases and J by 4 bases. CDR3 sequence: CASSLPESTGGNQPQHF. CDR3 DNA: TGTGCCAGCAGTTTACCCGAGTCGACAGGGGGTAATCAGCCCCAGCATTTT.

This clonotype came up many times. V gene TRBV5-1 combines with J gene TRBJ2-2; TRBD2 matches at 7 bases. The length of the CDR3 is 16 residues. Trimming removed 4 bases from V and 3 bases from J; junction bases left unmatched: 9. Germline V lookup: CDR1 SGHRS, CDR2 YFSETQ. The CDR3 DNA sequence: TGCGCCAGCAGCCCCACTAGCGCGGGCCACACCGGGGAGCTGTTTTTT. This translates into CASSPTSAGHTGELFF.

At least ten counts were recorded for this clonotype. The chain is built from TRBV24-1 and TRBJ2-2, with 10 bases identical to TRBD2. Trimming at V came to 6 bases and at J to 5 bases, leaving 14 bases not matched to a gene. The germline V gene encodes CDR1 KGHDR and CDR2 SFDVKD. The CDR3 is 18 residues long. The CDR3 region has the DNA TGTGCCACCAGTTCGCTTGAGAGCGGGAGGGGTCGAACCGGGGAGCTGTTTTTT. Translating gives CATSSLESGRGRTGELFF.

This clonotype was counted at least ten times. CDR3 sequence reads: CASSYLGNEQFF. CDR3 nucleotides: TGTGCCAGCAGTTACTTGGGAAATGAGCAGTTCTTC. This sequence joins TRBV6-2 or TRBV6-3 and TRBJ2-1; D not resolved. The CDR3 sequence is 12 residues long. V lost 1 base and J 7 bases, leaving 5 bases between the germline ends. CDR1 and CDR2 from the germline V gene are MNHEY and SVGEGT.

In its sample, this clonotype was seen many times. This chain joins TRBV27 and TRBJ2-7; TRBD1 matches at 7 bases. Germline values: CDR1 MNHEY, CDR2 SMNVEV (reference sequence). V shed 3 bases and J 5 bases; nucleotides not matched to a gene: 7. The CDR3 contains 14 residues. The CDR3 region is CASSFGDRVNEQYF. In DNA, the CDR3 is TGTGCCAGCAGTTTTGGGGACAGAGTCAACGAGCAGTACTTC.

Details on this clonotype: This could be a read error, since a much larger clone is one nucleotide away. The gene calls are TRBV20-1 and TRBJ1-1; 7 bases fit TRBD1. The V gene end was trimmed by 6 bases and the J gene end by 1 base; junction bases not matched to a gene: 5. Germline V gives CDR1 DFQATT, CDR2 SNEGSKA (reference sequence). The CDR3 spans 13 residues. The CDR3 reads CSAARGENTEAFF. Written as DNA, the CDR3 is TGCAGTGCCGCCAGGGGGGAGAACACTGAAGCTTTCTTT.

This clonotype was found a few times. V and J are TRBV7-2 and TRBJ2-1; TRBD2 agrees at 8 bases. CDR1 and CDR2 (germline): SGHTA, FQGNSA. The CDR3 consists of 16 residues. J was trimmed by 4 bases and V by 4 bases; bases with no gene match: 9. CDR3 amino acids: CASSSDLAGGYNEQFF. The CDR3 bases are TGTGCCAGCAGCTCAGATTTGGCGGGAGGTTACAATGAGCAGTTCTTC. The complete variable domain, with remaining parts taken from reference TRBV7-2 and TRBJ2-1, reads GAGVSQSPSNKVTEKGKDVELRCDPISGHTALYWYRQSLGQGLEFLIYFQGNSAPDKSGLPSDRFSAERTGGSVSTLTIQRTQQEDSAVYLCASSSDLAGGYNEQFFGPGTRLTVL.

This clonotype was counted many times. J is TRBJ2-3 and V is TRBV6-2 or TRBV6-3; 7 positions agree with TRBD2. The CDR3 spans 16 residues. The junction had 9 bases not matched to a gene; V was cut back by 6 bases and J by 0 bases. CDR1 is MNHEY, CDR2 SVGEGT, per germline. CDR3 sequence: CASRAGVAFSTDTQYF. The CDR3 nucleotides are TGTGCCAGCAGGGCGGGAGTAGCCTTTAGCACAGATACGCAGTATTTT.

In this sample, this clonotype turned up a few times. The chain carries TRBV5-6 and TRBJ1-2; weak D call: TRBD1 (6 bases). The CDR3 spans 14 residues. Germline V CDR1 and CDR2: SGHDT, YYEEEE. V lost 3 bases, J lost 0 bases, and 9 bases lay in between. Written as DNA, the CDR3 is TGTGCCAGCAGCTCCGGACAGTCTAACTATGGCTACACCTTC. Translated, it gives CASSSGQSNYGYTF.

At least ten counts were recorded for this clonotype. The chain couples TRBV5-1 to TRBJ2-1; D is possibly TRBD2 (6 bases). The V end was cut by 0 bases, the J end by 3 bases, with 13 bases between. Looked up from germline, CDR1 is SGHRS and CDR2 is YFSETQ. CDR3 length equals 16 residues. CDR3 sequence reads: CASSLGVRLDYNEQFF. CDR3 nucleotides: TGCGCCAGCAGCTTGGGAGTGAGACTAGACTACAATGAGCAGTTCTTC. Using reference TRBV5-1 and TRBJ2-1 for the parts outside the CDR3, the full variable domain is KAGVTQTPRYLIKTRGQQVTLSCSPISGHRSVSWYQQTPGQGLQFLFEYFSETQRNKGNFPGRFSGRQFSNSRSEMNVSTLELGDSALYLCASSLGVRLDYNEQFFGPGTRLTVL.

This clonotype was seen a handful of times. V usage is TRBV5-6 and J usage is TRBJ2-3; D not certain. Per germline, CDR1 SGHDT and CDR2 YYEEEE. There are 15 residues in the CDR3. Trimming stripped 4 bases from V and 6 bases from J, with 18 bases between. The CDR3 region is CASSPWLAARDTQYF. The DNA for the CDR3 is TGTGCCAGCAGCCCCTGGTTGGCAGCCCGGGATACGCAGTATTTT.

As DNA, the CDR3 is TGTGCCAGCAGTTACTCGAAATGGGAGTCGGACACCATATATTTT. Its translation: CASSYSKWESDTIYF. The rearrangement joins TRBV6-5 to TRBJ1-3; D not certain. Per the germline V gene, CDR1 is MNHEY and CDR2 is SVGAGI. Trimming removed 0 bases at V and 8 bases at J, with 14 bases between. This CDR3 region has 15 residues.

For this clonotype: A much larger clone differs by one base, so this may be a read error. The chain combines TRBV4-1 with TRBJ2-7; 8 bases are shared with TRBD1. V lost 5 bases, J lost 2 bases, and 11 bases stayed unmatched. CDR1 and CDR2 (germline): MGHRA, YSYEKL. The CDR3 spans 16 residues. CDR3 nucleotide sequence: TGCGCCAGCAGCTACCTAGCCTGGGACAGGACCTACGAGCAGTACTTC. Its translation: CASSYLAWDRTYEQYF.

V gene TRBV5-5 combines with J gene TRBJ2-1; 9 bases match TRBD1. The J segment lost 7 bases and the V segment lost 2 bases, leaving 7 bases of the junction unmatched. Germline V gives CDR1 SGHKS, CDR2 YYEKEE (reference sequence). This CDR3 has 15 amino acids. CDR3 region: CASSLGTGTGNEQFF. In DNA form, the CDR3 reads TGTGCCAGCAGCTTAGGGACAGGGACTGGGAATGAGCAGTTCTTC.

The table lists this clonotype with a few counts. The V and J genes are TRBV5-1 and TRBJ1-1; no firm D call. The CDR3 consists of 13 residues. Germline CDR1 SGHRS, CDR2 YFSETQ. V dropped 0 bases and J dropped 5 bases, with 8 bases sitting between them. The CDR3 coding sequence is TGCGCCAGCAGCTTGGCCGCGGGGACTGAAGCTTTCTTT. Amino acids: CASSLAAGTEAFF. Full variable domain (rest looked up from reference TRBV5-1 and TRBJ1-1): KAGVTQTPRYLIKTRGQQVTLSCSPISGHRSVSWYQQTPGQGLQFLFEYFSETQRNKGNFPGRFSGRQFSNSRSEMNVSTLELGDSALYLCASSLAAGTEAFFGQGTRLTVV.

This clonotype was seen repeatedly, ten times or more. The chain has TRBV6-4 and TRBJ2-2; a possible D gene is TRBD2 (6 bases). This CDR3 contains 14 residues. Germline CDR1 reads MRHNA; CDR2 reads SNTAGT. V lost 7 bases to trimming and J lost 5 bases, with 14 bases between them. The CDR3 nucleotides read TGTGCCAGCACCCCGAAGGAGGGGACCGGGGAGCTGTTTTTT. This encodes CASTPKEGTGELFF.

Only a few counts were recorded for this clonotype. CDR3 protein: CASSLYRGAYGYTF. DNA for the CDR3: TGTGCCAGCAGTTTATACCGGGGTGCCTATGGCTACACCTTC. This sequence joins TRBV28 and TRBJ1-2; D unresolved. The CDR3 runs to 14 residues. V lost 1 base, J lost 4 bases, and 10 bases lay in between. Germline V CDR1 and CDR2: MDHEN, SYDVKM.

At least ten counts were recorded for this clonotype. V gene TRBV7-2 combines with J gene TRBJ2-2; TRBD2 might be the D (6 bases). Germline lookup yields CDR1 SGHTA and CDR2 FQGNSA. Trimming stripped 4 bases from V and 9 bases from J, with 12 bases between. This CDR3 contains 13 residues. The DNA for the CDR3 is TGTGCCAGCAGCTCCACTAGCCCCAGGGAGCTGTTTTTT. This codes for CASSSTSPRELFF.